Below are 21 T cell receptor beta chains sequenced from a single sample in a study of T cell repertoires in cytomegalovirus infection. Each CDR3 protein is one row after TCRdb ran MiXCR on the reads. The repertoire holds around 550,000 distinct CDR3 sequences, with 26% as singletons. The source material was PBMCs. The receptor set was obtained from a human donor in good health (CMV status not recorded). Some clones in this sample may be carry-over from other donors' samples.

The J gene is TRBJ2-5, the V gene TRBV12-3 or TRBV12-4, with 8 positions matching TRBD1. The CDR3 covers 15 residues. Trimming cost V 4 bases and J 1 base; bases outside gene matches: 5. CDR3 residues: CASSWGGQGQETQYF. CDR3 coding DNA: TGTGCCAGCAGTTGGGGAGGACAGGGCCAAGAGACCCAGTACTTC.

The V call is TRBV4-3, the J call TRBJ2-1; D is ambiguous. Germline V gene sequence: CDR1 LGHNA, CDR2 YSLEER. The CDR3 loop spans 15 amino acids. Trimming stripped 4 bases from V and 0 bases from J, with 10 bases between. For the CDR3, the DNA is TGCGCCAGCAGCCCGGAGTTTAGCTCCTACAATGAGCAGTTCTTC. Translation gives CASSPEFSSYNEQFF.

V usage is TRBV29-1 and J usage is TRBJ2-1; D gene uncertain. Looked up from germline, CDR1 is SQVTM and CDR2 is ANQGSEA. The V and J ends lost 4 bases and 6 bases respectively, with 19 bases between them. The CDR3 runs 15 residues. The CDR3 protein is CSVVGLQPWGNEQFF. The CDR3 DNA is TGCAGCGTTGTCGGTCTGCAACCGTGGGGCAATGAGCAGTTCTTC.

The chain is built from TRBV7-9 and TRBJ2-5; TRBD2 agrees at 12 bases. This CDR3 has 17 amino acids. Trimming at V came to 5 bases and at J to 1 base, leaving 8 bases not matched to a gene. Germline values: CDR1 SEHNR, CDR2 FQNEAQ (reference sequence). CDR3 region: CASSIAGLAGPQETQYF. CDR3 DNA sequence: TGTGCCAGCAGCATCGCAGGACTAGCGGGACCCCAAGAGACCCAGTACTTC.

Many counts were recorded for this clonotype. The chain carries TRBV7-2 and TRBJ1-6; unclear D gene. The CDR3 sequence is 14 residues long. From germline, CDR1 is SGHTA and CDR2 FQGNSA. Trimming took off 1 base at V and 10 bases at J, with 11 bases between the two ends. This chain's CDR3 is CASSLVTWPSPLHF. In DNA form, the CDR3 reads TGTGCCAGCAGCTTAGTGACCTGGCCCTCACCCCTCCACTTT.

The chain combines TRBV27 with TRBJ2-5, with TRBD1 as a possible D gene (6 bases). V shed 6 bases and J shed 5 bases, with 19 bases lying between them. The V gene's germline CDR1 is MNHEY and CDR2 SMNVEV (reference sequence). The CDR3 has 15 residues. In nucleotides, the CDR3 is TGTGCCAGCAGGCGGACAGCCCTACGGCGGGAGACCCAGTACTTC. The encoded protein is CASRRTALRRETQYF.

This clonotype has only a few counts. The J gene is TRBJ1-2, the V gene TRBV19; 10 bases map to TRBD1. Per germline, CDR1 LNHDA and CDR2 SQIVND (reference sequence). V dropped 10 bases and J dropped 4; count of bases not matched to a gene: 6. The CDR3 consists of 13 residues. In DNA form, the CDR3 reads TGTGCCACTGACCGGGACAGGGGCTATGGCTACACCTTC. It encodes CATDRDRGYGYTF.

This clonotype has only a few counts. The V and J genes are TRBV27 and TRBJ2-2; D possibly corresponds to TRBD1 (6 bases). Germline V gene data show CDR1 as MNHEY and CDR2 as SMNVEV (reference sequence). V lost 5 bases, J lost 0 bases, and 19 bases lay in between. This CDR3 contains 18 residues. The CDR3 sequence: CASSDAGQTYANTGELFF. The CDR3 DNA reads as TGTGCCAGCAGTGATGCCGGACAGACCTACGCGAACACCGGGGAGCTGTTTTTT.

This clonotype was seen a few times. CDR3 in amino acids: CASSQVTGGPSYEQYF. As DNA, the CDR3 is TGTGCCAGCAGCCAAGTCACGGGAGGACCCTCCTACGAGCAGTACTTC. The chain carries TRBV3-1 and TRBJ2-7; 7 nucleotides line up with TRBD2. The CDR3 is 16 residues long. Germline loops: CDR1 LGHDT, CDR2 YNNKEL (reference sequence). Losses at the gene ends were 1 base for V and 0 bases for J; bases not matched to a gene: 6.

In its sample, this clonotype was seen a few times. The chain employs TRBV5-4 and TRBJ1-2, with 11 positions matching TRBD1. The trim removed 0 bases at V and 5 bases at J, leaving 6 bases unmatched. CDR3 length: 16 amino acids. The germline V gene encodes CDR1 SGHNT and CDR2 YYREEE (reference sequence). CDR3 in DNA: TGTGCCAGCAGCTTGGGGACAGGGGGCGTCGGGTATGGCTACACCTTC. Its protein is CASSLGTGGVGYGYTF.

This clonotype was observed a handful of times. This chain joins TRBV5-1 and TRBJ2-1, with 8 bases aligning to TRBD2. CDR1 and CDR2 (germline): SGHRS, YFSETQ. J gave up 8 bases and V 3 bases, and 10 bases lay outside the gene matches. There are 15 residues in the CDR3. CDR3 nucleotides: TGCGCCAGCAGCTGGGCCCTGGCGGGAGGCGATGAGCAGTTCTTC. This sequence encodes CASSWALAGGDEQFF.

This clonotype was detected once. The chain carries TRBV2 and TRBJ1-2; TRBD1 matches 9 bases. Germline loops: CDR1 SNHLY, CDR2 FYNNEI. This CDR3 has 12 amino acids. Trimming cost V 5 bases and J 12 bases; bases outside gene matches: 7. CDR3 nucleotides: TGTGCCAGCAGTTCGGGACAGGGATTGAACACCTTC. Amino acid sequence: CASSSGQGLNTF.

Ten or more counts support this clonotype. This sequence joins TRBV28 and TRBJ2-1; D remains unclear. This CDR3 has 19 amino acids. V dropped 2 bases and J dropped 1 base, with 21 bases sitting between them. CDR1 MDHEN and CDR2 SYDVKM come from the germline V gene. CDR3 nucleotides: TGTGCCAGCAGTTTAGGTCGCTACGCGGCGGACCCATCCTACAATGAGCAGTTCTTC. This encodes CASSLGRYAADPSYNEQFF.

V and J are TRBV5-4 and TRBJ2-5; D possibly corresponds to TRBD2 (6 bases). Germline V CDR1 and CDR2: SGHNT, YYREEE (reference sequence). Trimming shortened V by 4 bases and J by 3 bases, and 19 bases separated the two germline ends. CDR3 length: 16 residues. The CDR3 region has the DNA TGTGCCAGCAGCCTACCCGGGGGACGGGGAAAAGAGACCCAGTACTTC. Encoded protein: CASSLPGGRGKETQYF.

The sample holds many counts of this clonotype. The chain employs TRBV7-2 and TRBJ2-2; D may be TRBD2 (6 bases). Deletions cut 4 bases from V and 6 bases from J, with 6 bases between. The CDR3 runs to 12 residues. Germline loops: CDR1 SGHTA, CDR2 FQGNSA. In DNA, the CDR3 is TGTGCCAGCAGCTCGGGGGCCGGGGAGCTGTTTTTT. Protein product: CASSSGAGELFF.

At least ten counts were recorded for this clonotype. The CDR3 bases are TGTGCCAGCAGTACCAGGGACCGAAGCACTGAAGCTTTCTTT. Translation: CASSTRDRSTEAFF. The chain has TRBV6-5 and TRBJ1-1; weak D call: TRBD1 (5 bases). Germline loops: CDR1 MNHEY, CDR2 SVGAGI. The CDR3 is made up of 14 amino acids. The V and J ends lost 5 bases and 4 bases respectively, with 14 bases between them.

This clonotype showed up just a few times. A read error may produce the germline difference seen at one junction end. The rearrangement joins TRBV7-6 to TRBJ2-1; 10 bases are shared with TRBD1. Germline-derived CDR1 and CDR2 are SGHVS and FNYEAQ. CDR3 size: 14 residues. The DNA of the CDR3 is TGTGCTAGCAGCCGGGGACAGGGGAACGGTGAGCAGTTCTTC. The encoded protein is CASSRGQGNGEQFF. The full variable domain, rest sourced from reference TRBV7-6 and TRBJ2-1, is GAGVSQSPRYKVTKRGQDVALRCDPISGHVSLYWYRQALGQGPEFLTYFNYEAQQDKSGLPNDRFSAERPEGSISTLTIQRTEQRDSAMYRCASSRGQGNGEQFFGPGTRLTVL.

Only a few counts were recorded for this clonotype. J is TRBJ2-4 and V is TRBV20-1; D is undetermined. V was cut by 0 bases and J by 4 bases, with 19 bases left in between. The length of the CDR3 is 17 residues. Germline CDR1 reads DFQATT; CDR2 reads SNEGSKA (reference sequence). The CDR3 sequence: CSARDQSSPRLKNIQYF. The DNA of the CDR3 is TGCAGTGCTAGAGATCAGAGCAGCCCCCGTTTGAAAAACATTCAGTACTTC.

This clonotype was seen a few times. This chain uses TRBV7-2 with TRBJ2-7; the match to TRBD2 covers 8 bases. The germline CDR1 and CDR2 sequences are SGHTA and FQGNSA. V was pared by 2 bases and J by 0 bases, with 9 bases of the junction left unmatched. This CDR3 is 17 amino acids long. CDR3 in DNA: TGTGCCAGCAGCTTACGGGGTGGCGGGGGGAGCTCCTACGAGCAGTACTTC. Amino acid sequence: CASSLRGGGGSSYEQYF.

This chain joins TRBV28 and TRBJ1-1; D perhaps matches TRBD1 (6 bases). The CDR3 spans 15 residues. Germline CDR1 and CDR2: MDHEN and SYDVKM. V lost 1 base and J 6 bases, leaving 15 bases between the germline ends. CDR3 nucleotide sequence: TGTGCCAGCAGTTTATACGGTCCACAGGGACCTGAAGCTTTCTTT. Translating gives CASSLYGPQGPEAFF.

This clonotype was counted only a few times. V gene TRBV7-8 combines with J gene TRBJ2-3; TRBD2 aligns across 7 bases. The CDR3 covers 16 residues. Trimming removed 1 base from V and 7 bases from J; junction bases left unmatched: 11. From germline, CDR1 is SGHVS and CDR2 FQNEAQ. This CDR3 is CASSLVLGGSLYTQYF. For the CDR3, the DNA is TGTGCCAGCAGCTTAGTGTTAGGCGGGAGTCTATATACGCAGTATTTT.